This T cell receptor beta chain was sequenced in a study of radiotherapy plus CTLA-4 blockade in lung cancer. Background on the study: Overall, 18% of patients showed an objective response, while 31% attained disease control. Whole-study results and caveats: TCR clones from tumors expanded in blood after radiotherapy plus ipilimumab. Reports identified early blood T cell clone dynamics, with interferon-beta, as the best response predictor.

CDR1 is MDHEN, CDR2 SYDVKM, per germline. The CDR3 contains 14 residues. Trimming removed 2 bases at V and 6 bases at J, with 11 bases between. This clone appeared a single time. Its antigen is still unknown. The repertoire was sequenced with immunoSEQ multiplex PCR; TCRdb's copy has only in-frame clones and lacks some. The sample holds tens of thousands of clones, roughly 80% seen once. Treatment of patients with chemo-refractory metastatic non-small-cell lung cancer consisted of focal radiation plus CTLA-4 blockade with ipilimumab. This specimen was peripheral blood, taken from a patient treated with radiotherapy plus ipilimumab. The chain has TRBV28 and TRBJ1-5, with D hard to call. This clonotype was obtained from a human donor with non-small cell lung cancer who had a complete response to radiotherapy plus ipilimumab. The CDR3 sequence is CASSLPPGGQPQHF. DNA for the CDR3: TGTGCCAGCAGTTTACCCCCCGGTGGTCAGCCCCAGCATTTT.